The clone carrying this T cell receptor beta chain turned up a few times. Its matching antigen is unknown. This record belongs to a study of T cell repertoires in cytomegalovirus infection. Across the whole study: Public TCR beta signatures indicated both CMV infection and matching HLA type. Points from the study as a whole: There were carriers of CMV plus the relevant HLA, and cumulative public TCR beta family frequency identified them. Ex vivo responses were dominated by HLA-C-restricted CMV-specific TCR beta clonotypes.

TCRdb recomputed calls from the reads with MiXCR, one row per CDR3 protein. The repertoire holds around 900,000 distinct CDR3 sequences, with about a third as singletons. The CDR3 is 16 amino acids. Germline V gene sequence: CDR1 SNHLY, CDR2 FYNNEI. Trimming took off 1 base at V and 3 bases at J, with 16 bases between the two ends. The V call is TRBV2, the J call TRBJ2-7, with D perhaps matching TRBD1 (5 bases). This specimen consisted of cultured CD8+ T cells from PBMCs, obtained from culture after CMV antigen stimulation. This sequence was found in a human donor in good health (CMV status not recorded). Some clones in this sample may be carry-over from other donors' samples. This chain's CDR3 is CASSEGFQDMNYEQYV. The CDR3 DNA is TGTGCCAGCAGTGAAGGTTTCCAGGACATGAACTACGAGCAGTACGTC.